The 26 T cell receptor beta chains listed next were all sequenced from one sample in a study of cytomegalovirus exposure and HLA in healthy donors. This PCR relied on a set of 60 Vbeta primers and 13 Jbeta primers. TCRdb's copy holds only in-frame clones and misses some; the assay was immunoSEQ multiplex PCR. This sample's table has tens of thousands of clones. The specimen sequenced was PBMCs. The receptors shown here come from a man aged 50-60 years in good health and CMV-seronegative.

The chain joins TRBV6-1 to TRBJ2-7, with 15 bases identical to TRBD2. The germline CDR1 and CDR2 sequences are MNHNS and SASEGT. V was clipped by 6 bases and J by 6 bases; unmatched bases: 3. CDR3 length: 14 amino acids. The CDR3 sequence: CASRGLAGGVEQYF. In DNA form, the CDR3 reads TGTGCCAGCAGGGGACTAGCGGGGGGAGTCGAGCAGTACTTC.

The chain uses TRBV30 and TRBJ1-3; 7 bases fit TRBD1. The CDR3 covers 15 residues. With V trimmed by 4 bases and J by 4 bases, 10 bases remained unmatched. Germline lookup yields CDR1 GTSNPN and CDR2 SVGIG (reference sequence). CDR3 amino acids: CAWKGRGYSGNTIYF. CDR3 nucleotides: TGTGCCTGGAAAGGCAGGGGGTATTCGGGAAACACCATATATTTT.

The chain has TRBV9 and TRBJ2-7; TRBD1 matches at 9 bases. Germline V gene sequence: CDR1 SGDLS, CDR2 YYNGEE. Trimming removed 0 bases from V and 4 bases from J; junction bases left unmatched: 8. This CDR3 is built from 16 residues. CDR3 loop: CASSVDGTGGGYEQYF. CDR3 bases: TGTGCCAGCAGCGTAGATGGAACAGGGGGCGGGTACGAGCAGTACTTC.

The genes are TRBV27 and TRBJ2-7, with D possibly matching TRBD1 (5 bases). V lost 3 bases and J 0 bases, leaving 9 bases between the germline ends. The CDR3 sequence is 14 residues long. The germline gives CDR1 MNHEY, CDR2 SMNVEV (reference sequence). CDR3 protein: CASSFDRSSYEQYF. The CDR3 coding sequence is TGTGCCAGCAGTTTCGACAGAAGCTCCTACGAGCAGTACTTC.

The chain couples TRBV9 to TRBJ2-5, with 7 bases that match TRBD1. The CDR3 length is 16 residues. From germline, CDR1 is SGDLS and CDR2 YYNGEE. The V gene end was trimmed by 0 bases and the J gene end by 4 bases; junction bases not matched to a gene: 9. Here the CDR3 reads CASSVEGAGTRETQYF. In DNA, the CDR3 is TGTGCCAGCAGCGTAGAGGGGGCGGGTACGAGAGAGACCCAGTACTTC.

The rearrangement uses TRBV5-1 and TRBJ2-3; 9 bases agree with TRBD1. The ends lost 4 bases at V and 2 bases at J; junction bases unmatched: 5. The CDR3 is made up of 15 amino acids. Germline V gene data show CDR1 as SGHRS and CDR2 as YFSETQ. For the CDR3, the DNA is TGCGCCAGCAGCAGGACAGGGGCCGTCACAGATACGCAGTATTTT. Its translation: CASSRTGAVTDTQYF. Complete variable domain (other parts from reference TRBV5-1 and TRBJ2-3): KAGVTQTPRYLIKTRGQQVTLSCSPISGHRSVSWYQQTPGQGLQFLFEYFSETQRNKGNFPGRFSGRQFSNSRSEMNVSTLELGDSALYLCASSRTGAVTDTQYFGPGTRLTVL.

The CDR3 protein is CASSYSTTVSYEQYF. The CDR3 coding sequence is TGTGCCAGCAGTTACTCTACGACAGTTTCCTACGAGCAGTACTTC. The chain has TRBV6-5 and TRBJ2-7, with a tentative D call TRBD1 (5 bases). The germline V gene encodes CDR1 MNHEY and CDR2 SVGAGI. The V and J ends lost 0 bases and 1 base respectively, with 10 bases between them. There are 15 residues in the CDR3.

The rearrangement joins TRBV7-8 to TRBJ2-5, with D perhaps matching TRBD1 (6 bases). The CDR3 covers 13 residues. V lost 1 base to trimming and J lost 7 bases, with 10 bases between them. Germline lookup yields CDR1 SGHVS and CDR2 FQNEAQ. The CDR3 protein is CASSLGEGGTQYF. The CDR3 region has the DNA TGTGCCAGCAGCTTAGGAGAAGGGGGGACCCAGTACTTC.

The V and J genes are TRBV5-4 and TRBJ2-3; 12 bases match TRBD2. V shed 4 bases, J shed 3 bases, and the junction held 6 bases outside the gene matches. Germline values: CDR1 SGHNT, CDR2 YYREEE (reference sequence). There are 16 residues in the CDR3. The CDR3 nucleotides read TGTGCCAGCAGCCTCGGACTAGCGGGGAGAACAGATACGCAGTATTTT. This gives the protein CASSLGLAGRTDTQYF.

This chain uses TRBV5-6 with TRBJ1-2, with 8 bases that match TRBD1. V was pared by 2 bases and J by 4 bases, with 4 bases of the junction left unmatched. CDR1 SGHDT and CDR2 YYEEEE come from the germline V gene. This CDR3 region has 14 residues. CDR3 in amino acids: CASSFRGLAYGYTF. The CDR3 DNA is TGTGCCAGCAGCTTCAGGGGGCTAGCCTATGGCTACACCTTC.

The rearrangement links TRBV10-3 to TRBJ2-2; D gene uncertain. The germline CDR1 and CDR2 sequences are ENHRY and SYGVKD. CDR3 length: 16 residues. Trimming removed 8 bases at V and 0 bases at J, with 16 bases between. CDR3 sequence: CAISPVRLTNTGELFF. CDR3 DNA sequence: TGTGCCATCTCCCCGGTCAGGCTAACGAACACCGGGGAGCTGTTTTTT.

The rearrangement links TRBV7-8 to TRBJ1-1; no clear D. Germline CDR1 and CDR2: SGHVS and FQNEAQ. V was shortened by 3 bases and J by 1 base, with 9 bases between the two germline ends. This CDR3 contains 14 residues. CDR3: CASSFSRSNTEAFF. The CDR3 DNA reads TGTGCCAGCAGCTTTTCGAGGTCGAACACTGAAGCTTTCTTT.

This chain connects TRBV27 to TRBJ1-1, with 9 nucleotides matching TRBD1. From germline, CDR1 is MNHEY and CDR2 SMNVEV (reference sequence). The CDR3 consists of 13 residues. Trimming cost V 10 bases and J 2 bases; bases outside gene matches: 5. The CDR3 is CATKTGGNTEAFF. CDR3 nucleotides: TGTGCCACCAAAACAGGGGGCAACACTGAAGCTTTCTTT.

The V gene is TRBV6-6, the J gene TRBJ2-1; 9 bases are shared with TRBD2. Germline lookup yields CDR1 MNHNY and CDR2 SVGAGI (reference sequence). V lost 2 bases to trimming and J lost 6 bases; unmatched junction nucleotides: 8. This CDR3 is 16 amino acids long. CDR3 region: CASSYLSLAGLNEQFF. The CDR3 nucleotides are TGTGCCAGCAGTTACCTTTCCCTAGCGGGGCTCAATGAGCAGTTCTTC.

V gene TRBV6-5 combines with J gene TRBJ1-5; D perhaps matches TRBD1 (5 bases). Germline loops: CDR1 MNHEY, CDR2 SVGAGI. Trimming pared 6 bases from V and 0 bases from J, leaving 9 bases between. CDR3 size: 14 residues. The CDR3 is CASRGGYSNQPQHF. The DNA of the CDR3 is TGTGCCAGCAGGGGGGGATATAGCAATCAGCCCCAGCATTTT.

The chain combines TRBV19 with TRBJ2-5, with 7 bases aligning to TRBD1. V shed 3 bases and J 2 bases; nucleotides not matched to a gene: 3. The CDR3 runs to 14 residues. CDR1 and CDR2 (germline): LNHDA, SQIVND (reference sequence). DNA for the CDR3: TGTGCCAGTAGTATTCGGACAGGACAAGAGACCCAGTACTTC. It yields the protein CASSIRTGQETQYF.

This chain joins TRBV4-3 and TRBJ2-3, with TRBD2 matching 10 bases. The CDR3 loop spans 16 amino acids. CDR1 and CDR2 (germline): LGHNA, YSLEER. Germline trimming cut 0 bases from V and 4 bases from J; bases unmatched to any gene: 4. The CDR3 DNA is TGCGCCAGCAGCCAAGAAATAGCGGGGGGCCCAGATACGCAGTATTTT. This codes for CASSQEIAGGPDTQYF.

The V gene is TRBV25-1, the J gene TRBJ2-2; tentative D call: TRBD1 (5 bases). The CDR3 contains 15 residues. Trimming removed 3 bases from V and 1 base from J, with 9 bases in between. CDR1 is MGHDK and CDR2 is SYGVNS in the germline V gene. CDR3 in amino acids: CASSDSTVNTGELFF. As DNA, the CDR3 is TGTGCCAGCAGTGACTCGACAGTGAACACCGGGGAGCTGTTTTTT.

The gene calls are TRBV2 and TRBJ2-2, with no clear D. The V end lost 6 bases, the J end lost 1 base, and 9 bases lay between the germline ends. CDR1 SNHLY and CDR2 FYNNEI come from the germline V gene. The CDR3 runs to 14 residues. The DNA for the CDR3 is TGTGCCAGCAGGGCTTCAGGGAACACCGGGGAGCTGTTTTTT. It encodes CASRASGNTGELFF.

J is TRBJ2-5 and V is TRBV30; TRBD2 might be the D (7 bases). The CDR3 extends over 15 amino acids. The V gene lost 0 bases and the J gene lost 1 base, with 12 bases spanning the gap. Germline V gives CDR1 GTSNPN, CDR2 SVGIG (reference sequence). CDR3 nucleotide sequence: TGTGCCTGGAGTGTAGGGGGGGGGCTCCAAGAGACCCAGTACTTC. Its translation: CAWSVGGGLQETQYF.

The chain has TRBV5-1 and TRBJ1-4; no definite D call. Looked up from germline, CDR1 is SGHRS and CDR2 is YFSETQ. V was clipped by 4 bases and J by 0 bases, with 7 bases between them. The CDR3 is 14 residues long. The CDR3 is CASSIFSTNEKLFF. The CDR3 DNA sequence: TGCGCCAGCAGCATCTTCTCAACTAATGAAAAACTGTTTTTT.

The gene calls are TRBV19 and TRBJ2-7; TRBD2 is a possible D gene (6 bases). This CDR3 spans 14 amino acids. V was trimmed by 3 bases and J by 3 bases, leaving 12 bases between them. Germline values: CDR1 LNHDA, CDR2 SQIVND (reference sequence). CDR3: CASSINPGSYEQYF. The CDR3, as DNA: TGTGCCAGTAGTATTAACCCCGGGAGCTACGAGCAGTACTTC. Drawing the rest from reference TRBV19 and TRBJ2-7, the complete variable domain is DGGITQSPKYLFRKEGQNVTLSCEQNLNHDAMYWYRQDPGQGLRLIYYSQIVNDFQKGDIAEGYSVSREKKESFPLTVTSAQKNPTAFYLCASSINPGSYEQYFGPGTRLTVT.

V gene TRBV11-2 combines with J gene TRBJ2-1, with 9 nucleotides matching TRBD2. J gave up 5 bases and V 6 bases, and 8 bases lay outside the gene matches. Germline loops: CDR1 SGHAT, CDR2 FQNNGV. This CDR3 region has 15 residues. For the CDR3, the DNA is TGTGCCAGCAGACGTCTAGCGGGGATCGACAATGAGCAGTTCTTC. Its translation is CASRRLAGIDNEQFF.

The chain is built from TRBV5-8 and TRBJ1-1, with 7 bases fitting TRBD1. The junction had 5 bases not matched to a gene; V was cut back by 4 bases and J by 11 bases. Germline V CDR1 and CDR2: SGHTS, YDEGEE. The CDR3 runs 11 residues. CDR3 sequence reads: CASSAGTVAFF. CDR3 nucleotides: TGTGCCAGCAGCGCTGGGACAGTCGCTTTCTTT.

The J gene is TRBJ1-4, the V gene TRBV7-8, with 11 bases fitting TRBD1. V shed 5 bases, J shed 7 bases, and the junction held 3 bases outside the gene matches. The germline V gene encodes CDR1 SGHVS and CDR2 FQNEAQ. The CDR3 runs to 14 residues. The CDR3 DNA is TGTGCCAGCAGCCAGGGACAGGGGGGTGAAAAACTGTTTTTT. Translation: CASSQGQGGEKLFF.

The gene calls are TRBV28 and TRBJ2-5, with D possibly TRBD2 on 5 matching bases. Trimming removed 5 bases from V and 2 bases from J, with 18 bases in between. CDR1 is MDHEN, CDR2 SYDVKM, per germline. The length of the CDR3 is 16 residues. CDR3 DNA sequence: TGTGCCAGCAGTGACCGGGCCCTTTCGGGGCAAGAGACCCAGTACTTC. It encodes CASSDRALSGQETQYF.